These 11 T cell receptor beta chains were sequenced from one sample in a study of shared clonotypes between healthy human individuals. Only CD45RO-negative cells positively selected for CCR7 counted as naive CD8 cells, so terminally differentiated effector memory CD45RA+ cells were excluded. Clones were read by immunoSEQ multiplex PCR, and TCRdb kept only the in-frame ones, dropping some. The sample holds some 2.1 million clones, less than 95% seen once. The sample consisted of naive CD8+ T cells sorted from blood. These receptors came from a man aged 18 to 35 in good health.

The chain's CDR3 is CASSDRDNQPQHF. CDR3 nucleotide sequence: TGTGCCAGCAGTGACAGAGACAATCAGCCCCAGCATTTT. J is TRBJ1-5 and V is TRBV6-1; D is ambiguous. CDR1 and CDR2 from the germline V gene are MNHNS and SASEGT. Trimming took off 3 bases at V and 3 bases at J, with 6 bases between the two ends. This CDR3 region has 13 residues.

This clone appeared a single time. At one end, the junction sequence differs from germline, possibly due to a read error. The chain joins TRBV6-5 to TRBJ2-3; D is possibly TRBD1 (6 bases). The CDR3 covers 16 residues. Germline CDR1 is MNHEY and CDR2 is SVGAGI. Here the CDR3 DNA reads TGTGCCAGCAGTTACTCAGGAACGGACAGCATAGATACGCAGTATTTT. Amino acid sequence: CASSYSGTDSIDTQYF.

This chain connects TRBV13 to TRBJ2-1; 11 bases align to TRBD2. Germline V gene sequence: CDR1 PRHDT, CDR2 FYEKMQ (reference sequence). Trimming took 2 bases from V and 13 from J; bases not matched to a gene: 7. The CDR3 covers 14 residues. This CDR3 reads CASSLKGTSGLQFF. The CDR3 nucleotides are TGTGCCAGCAGCTTAAAAGGGACTAGCGGTTTACAGTTCTTC.

The chain recombines TRBV2 with TRBJ2-3; the D gene is possibly TRBD2 (6 bases). The CDR3 is made up of 13 amino acids. The V and J ends lost 8 bases and 2 bases respectively, with 11 bases between them. Germline lookup yields CDR1 SNHLY and CDR2 FYNNEI. For the CDR3, the DNA is TGTGCCAGCCGGGGACTTATCACAGATACGCAGTATTTT. Translation gives CASRGLITDTQYF.

This chain uses TRBV7-8 with TRBJ2-7; D gene ambiguous. The V end lost 1 base, the J end lost 3 bases, and 10 bases lay between the germline ends. From germline, CDR1 is SGHVS and CDR2 FQNEAQ. The CDR3 extends over 14 amino acids. CDR3 in amino acids: CASSLDHGNYEQYF. CDR3 nucleotide sequence: TGTGCCAGCAGCTTAGATCACGGAAACTACGAGCAGTACTTC.

The chain employs TRBV5-4 and TRBJ2-1; D assignment may be TRBD1 or TRBD2 (6 bases each). Between the trimmed V and J ends, which lost 3 bases and 8 bases, there was a span of 9 bases. Germline values: CDR1 SGHNT, CDR2 YYREEE (reference sequence). This CDR3 region has 12 residues. CDR3: CASSWGADEQFF. CDR3 DNA: TGTGCCAGCAGCTGGGGGGCTGATGAGCAGTTCTTC.

This clone appeared once. The chain carries TRBV4-1 and TRBJ2-5; the D gene is possibly TRBD2 (6 bases). The germline V and J ends were trimmed by 1 base and 4 bases, with 13 bases remaining between them. This CDR3 is 15 amino acids long. Germline values: CDR1 MGHRA, CDR2 YSYEKL. The CDR3 spells CASSQVEVGGETQYF. For the CDR3, the DNA is TGCGCCAGCAGCCAAGTCGAGGTGGGGGGAGAGACCCAGTACTTC.

The V call is TRBV2, the J call TRBJ2-7; TRBD1 is a possible D gene (6 bases). V lost 9 bases to trimming and J lost 5 bases, with 17 bases between them. The CDR3 extends over 13 amino acids. Per germline, CDR1 SNHLY and CDR2 FYNNEI. The CDR3 protein is CASTPTGTDEQYF. The DNA of the CDR3 is TGTGCCAGTACTCCAACAGGGACCGACGAGCAGTACTTC.

The chain links TRBV5-4 to TRBJ1-6; 11 positions agree with TRBD1. Germline loops: CDR1 SGHNT, CDR2 YYREEE (reference sequence). Germline trimming cut 3 bases from V and 0 bases from J; bases unmatched to any gene: 5. There are 18 residues in the CDR3. CDR3 in amino acids: CASSSDRGQGSYNSPLHF. In nucleotides, the CDR3 is TGTGCCAGCAGCTCGGACAGGGGGCAGGGCTCCTATAATTCACCCCTCCACTTT.

The CDR3 DNA reads TGTGCCAGCAGCTCGTTGCCCCAGGCTGAAGCTTTCTTT. Translation gives CASSSLPQAEAFF. The chain has TRBV7-9 and TRBJ1-1; no firm D call. The CDR3 extends over 13 amino acids. Per the germline V gene, CDR1 is SEHNR and CDR2 is FQNEAQ (reference sequence). Trimming took 4 bases from V and 6 from J, leaving 12 bases between them.

In this sample, this clone turned up once. The chain has TRBV18 and TRBJ2-2; TRBD1 aligns across 7 bases. Per the germline V gene, CDR1 is KGHSH and CDR2 is LQKENI. The CDR3 is 15 residues long. V shed 0 bases, J shed 3 bases, and the junction held 1 base outside the gene matches. In DNA form, the CDR3 reads TGTGCCAGCTCACCACCAACAGGGGACACCGGGGAGCTGTTTTTT. Residues: CASSPPTGDTGELFF.